The rows below give T cell receptor beta chains drawn from one sample of a study of blood T cell repertoires in COVID-19. The table came from immunoSEQ multiplex PCR; TCRdb's copy has only in-frame clones and leaves some out. The sample shows roughly 86,000 clones, approximately 83% of them seen only once. The sample consisted of peripheral blood. All receptors derive from a man in his fifties or sixties with acute or convalescent COVID-19. CDR3s include the opening cysteine and the closing phenylalanine or tryptophan. D genes are given only for firm matches.

J gene,D gene,V gene,CDR3 protein
TRBJ2-7,.,TRBV27,CASSPEGAGLRYEQYF
TRBJ1-5,.,TRBV30,CAWSMGSNQPQHF
TRBJ1-4,TRBD1,TRBV6-4,CASRDTGGEEKLFF
TRBJ1-5,TRBD1,TRBV27,CASSRGQGINQPQHF
TRBJ1-5,TRBD1,TRBV12-5,CASGQGALEPQHF
TRBJ2-2,TRBD1,TRBV25-1,CASIPPGQGANGELFF
TRBJ2-3,TRBD2,TRBV7-2,CASSLVLAEPTDTQYF
TRBJ1-4,.,TRBV9,CASSPPPSTNEKLFF
TRBJ1-4,.,TRBV7-8,CASSFSRVTEKLFF
TRBJ2-5,TRBD1,TRBV9,CASSAGQGRETQYF
TRBJ2-7,TRBD1,TRBV30,CAWSVPQGALHF
TRBJ1-3,.,TRBV28,CASRMTGNSGNTIYF
TRBJ2-3,.,TRBV14,CASSQVGGPDTQYF
TRBJ1-1,.,TRBV12-3/TRBV12-4,CASSLQGALEAFF
TRBJ2-6,.,TRBV2,CASSARAGSSGANVLTF
TRBJ2-1,.,TRBV6-2/TRBV6-3,CASSWGTQQFF